The next 5 T cell receptor beta chains were all read from a single sample in a study of T cell responses to AZD1222 COVID-19 vaccine. Measured with immunoSEQ multiplex PCR; TCRdb has only the in-frame clones, and not every one. In the table there are roughly 190,000 clones, approximately 92% of which are singletons. The sample was peripheral blood, taken on day 0 of AZD1222 vaccination. The receptors derive from an adult in good health.

The chain carries TRBV6-5 and TRBJ2-2; possibly TRBD1 for D (6 bases). Germline V CDR1 and CDR2: MNHEY, SVGAGI. Trimming pared 10 bases from V and 1 base from J, leaving 13 bases between. The CDR3 runs to 14 residues. CDR3: CATHRDMNTGELFF. The CDR3 DNA is TGTGCCACACACAGGGATATGAACACCGGGGAGCTGTTTTTT.

The V call is TRBV14, the J call TRBJ2-2, with unresolved D. The CDR3 extends over 15 amino acids. Germline V CDR1 and CDR2: SGHDN, FVKESK. V gave up 2 bases and J gave up 0 bases, with 7 bases separating them. The CDR3 spells CASSQQWTNTGELFF. The CDR3 DNA sequence: TGTGCCAGCAGCCAACAGTGGACGAACACCGGGGAGCTGTTTTTT.

V is TRBV12-3 or TRBV12-4 and J is TRBJ1-2; no firm D call. V lost 3 bases, J lost 6 bases, and 8 bases lay in between. CDR3 size: 12 residues. The CDR3: CASSLVGHGYTF. CDR3 DNA sequence: TGTGCCAGCAGTTTGGTCGGCCATGGCTACACCTTC.

The chain uses TRBV6-5 and TRBJ1-5; D gene unclear. Germline V gene data show CDR1 as MNHEY and CDR2 as SVGAGI. This CDR3 has 13 residues. Trimming pared 2 bases from V and 3 bases from J, leaving 5 bases between. The CDR3: CASSYGLNQPQHF. For the CDR3, the DNA is TGTGCCAGCAGTTACGGTCTCAATCAGCCCCAGCATTTT.

The chain joins TRBV7-9 to TRBJ1-1, with D unresolved. Trimming cost V 1 base and J 2 bases, with 11 bases left between them. The V gene's germline CDR1 is SEHNR and CDR2 FQNEAQ (reference sequence). The CDR3 has 15 amino acids. The CDR3 here is CASSLVVDPNTEAFF. The CDR3 DNA sequence: TGTGCCAGCAGCTTAGTAGTGGACCCAAACACTGAAGCTTTCTTT.